This note documents a single T cell receptor beta chain sequence. No cognate antigen has been identified for it. The sample holds no much larger clone one base away, and base qualities are not on file. V is shortened by 0 bases, J by 10 bases, and the region joining them spans 16 bases. The CDR3 spans 15 residues, from the cysteine through the phenylalanine. Solely the CDR3 DNA is kept, with 45 bases framed from the first base. The CDR1 and CDR2 encoded by the germline V gene (reference sequence) are MNHEY and SMNVEV. These data are taken from a study of identical twins (dated by TCRdb to between 2015 and 2016). Regarding the research as a whole: To test whether fetal clonotypes persist, the study used deep sequencing on TCR alpha and beta repertoires from monozygotic twins, unrelated adults of various ages, and cord blood. Replicate twin experiments were performed at different times using different library preparation protocols to rule out contamination.

Points the paper makes about the study in general: Out-of-frame TCR alpha sharing in monozygotic twins was systematically underestimated by recombination models, whereas sharing between unrelated individuals was in agreement with the recombination models. Invariant T cells such as MAIT and iNKT could partly confound zero-insertion analyses, although diverse VJ usage argued against such confounding for most clonotypes. Compared with coincidental sharing between unrelated individuals, an excess of low generation-probability sequences was observed among out-of-frame TCR alpha sequences shared between twins. Fewer insertions were carried by abundant cord blood beta clonotypes, a similar but weaker trend appeared in young adult naive repertoires, and no such trend appeared in memory repertoires. Conclusions relied on cross-sectional statistical analysis, since the same donors could not be followed over many years. The excess sharing between twins in beta out-of-frame sequences was weaker because fewer shared sequences reduced the signal-to-noise ratio.

Receptor libraries were prepared by 5' RACE. The sequencing machine was an Illumina HiSeq 2000. A universal primer binding site was added through template switching, and the final cDNA carried a unique molecular identifier so that TCR cDNA molecules could be counted accurately. Specific primers in the conserved constant-segment region were used to synthesize first-strand cDNA for TCR alpha and beta chains. Each cDNA library was double barcoded, with a SMART-Mk sample barcode plus Illumina barcodes, to control for contamination. TruSeq adapter sequences and Illumina sample barcodes were added in two successive PCR steps. The TCR alpha and beta cDNA libraries were sequenced on the Illumina HiSeq platform using custom primers. The authors processed their data as follows. MiGEC was used to process raw reads and extract unique molecular identifiers, and MiXCR was used to find CDR3 positions. For each individual, recombination models were inferred using an EM algorithm with the repgenHMM and IGoR tools. The tcR package in R was used for shared clonotype analysis, with sharing normalized by the product of cloneset sizes. To study raw recombination free of thymic and clonal selection effects, out-of-frame nonproductive sequences were analyzed. TCRdb reprocessing: public reads trimmed at Q25 with fastp, clones called with MiXCR, in-frame beta chains kept. Records with the same CDR3 protein are collapsed into one entry carrying the most frequent genes and DNA. None of the V and J calls come from the authors' own analysis; TCRdb made them. This sample has 450,000 or so distinct CDR3 sequences in its table, and around 14% of those were observed once. 0.52% of the sample goes to the ten largest clones.

All donors were healthy Caucasians. The twin cohort comprised three pairs of female monozygotic twins, all aged roughly 18 to 29 years. Positive isolation kits from Invitrogen were used to isolate CD4+ and CD8+ T cell populations. The sample was also reused in another study, on yellow fever vaccine responses in identical twins. The second study also describes: According to the authors, the vaccine-induced T cell response in identical twins seemed to be partly convergent and partly specific to each individual. In identical twins, the study followed T cell clones that responded to the vaccine with precision.

This TCR came from a woman aged 18-29 years in good health. The sequence links TRBV27 to TRBJ2-1; D gene: possibly TRBD1, on 6 matching bases. The specimen sequenced was CD4+ T cells sorted from blood. For the CDR3, the sequence is CASSLSWDTLWEQFF. The sequence in DNA is TGTGCCAGCAGTTTATCATGGGACACCTTATGGGAGCAGTTCTTC.